The rows below give T cell receptor beta chains drawn from one sample of a study of multiple sclerosis patients with progressive multifocal leukoencephalopathy. This table comes from immunoSEQ multiplex PCR, and its TCRdb copy is limited to in-frame clones, with some not included. This table holds around 25,000 clones, roughly 90% found once. This specimen was PBMCs, taken from a patient treated with natalizumab. These TCRs come from a man aged 25-40 years with multiple sclerosis. Each CDR3 is given without its conserved first and last residue. Fields, in order: J gene, V gene, CDR3 protein.

J: TRBJ1-3
V: TRBV2
CDR3: AGSEAWPTGNTIY

J: TRBJ2-2
V: TRBV6-5
CDR3: ASSPYTGELF

J: TRBJ1-2
V: TRBV18
CDR3: ASSPLNTGENYGYT

J: TRBJ2-1
V: TRBV4-3
CDR3: ASAPDRSGAYNEQF

J: TRBJ2-2
V: TRBV11-3
CDR3: ASSLEGELF

J: TRBJ2-7
V: TRBV2
CDR3: ASTTGAGYEQY

J: TRBJ2-1
V: TRBV9
CDR3: ASSVKSRTSGGPRRNNEQF

J: TRBJ2-2
V: TRBV6-5
CDR3: ASSTRWTTGELF

J: TRBJ1-1
V: TRBV19
CDR3: ASGRIEAF

J: TRBJ2-1
V: TRBV7-9
CDR3: ATLGLAVLSYNEQF

J: TRBJ1-1
V: TRBV27
CDR3: ASSSDRYTEAF

J: TRBJ2-5
V: TRBV5-6
CDR3: ASSFGLAGGETQY

J: TRBJ1-1
V: TRBV2
CDR3: ASSGRTGLNTEAF

J: TRBJ1-6
V: TRBV7-2
CDR3: ASSLGQGASYNSPLH

J: TRBJ1-3
V: TRBV4-3
CDR3: ASSQDLGRDPPHPGNTIY

J: TRBJ2-7
V: TRBV7-9
CDR3: ASSLRQDTYEQY

J: TRBJ2-1
V: TRBV5-1
CDR3: ASSLDSASNEQF

J: TRBJ2-3
V: TRBV5-4
CDR3: ASSRRLAGTLDTQY

J: TRBJ1-1
V: TRBV27
CDR3: ASSSRGGTEAF

J: TRBJ1-2
V: TRBV6-6
CDR3: ASSYSTLYGYT

J: TRBJ1-1
V: TRBV5-1
CDR3: ASSFTANTEAF

J: TRBJ2-7
V: TRBV27
CDR3: ASSLGQGDYEQY

J: TRBJ2-7
V: TRBV27
CDR3: ASSLPGPTYEQY

J: TRBJ2-1
V: TRBV29-1
CDR3: SVSFGGQGWNEQF

J: TRBJ2-7
V: TRBV4-3
CDR3: ASSQDRAGTSYEQY

J: TRBJ1-2
V: TRBV6-5
CDR3: ASSYRRGTGYT

J: TRBJ1-2
V: TRBV9
CDR3: ASSVDAQPYGYT

J: TRBJ1-1
V: TRBV9
CDR3: ASSVGVGRSGTEAF

J: TRBJ1-1
V: TRBV5-1
CDR3: ASSPGFPNTEAF

J: TRBJ2-7
V: TRBV5-6
CDR3: ASSLSQGGYEQY

J: TRBJ1-2
V: TRBV5-6
CDR3: ASSLVGQPYGYT

J: TRBJ2-1
V: TRBV29-1
CDR3: SVGGQGSYNEQF

J: TRBJ2-3
V: TRBV5-4
CDR3: ASSSRLAGGGVDTQY

J: TRBJ2-3
V: TRBV30
CDR3: AWNKRERDTQY

J: TRBJ1-4
V: TRBV4-3
CDR3: ASSLQGGYEKLF

J: TRBJ2-6
V: TRBV6-1
CDR3: ASSDGSGANVLT

J: TRBJ2-1
V: TRBV5-4
CDR3: ASSLESSYNEQF

J: TRBJ1-5
V: TRBV18
CDR3: ASSPTGQYNQPQH

J: TRBJ1-2
V: TRBV7-9
CDR3: ASSLGQLYGYT

J: TRBJ2-5
V: TRBV30
CDR3: AWSWRASGRVMQTQY

J: TRBJ2-3
V: TRBV7-3
CDR3: ASSLWTSGGTPAPQY

J: TRBJ2-1
V: TRBV7-2
CDR3: ASSLVGAYNEQF

J: TRBJ2-7
V: TRBV4-3
CDR3: ASSQEGYSYEQY

J: TRBJ2-7
V: TRBV4-3
CDR3: ASSRSQGGTYEQY

J: TRBJ1-2
V: TRBV5-8
CDR3: ARGDYGYT

J: TRBJ2-1
V: TRBV5-1
CDR3: ASNQNGGGNEQF

J: TRBJ1-2
V: TRBV25-1
CDR3: ASSLPATANYGYT

J: TRBJ2-3
V: TRBV5-1
CDR3: ASTYNGRATDTQY

J: TRBJ1-5
V: TRBV21-1
CDR3: ASILWQPQH